This T cell receptor (beta chain) appears in the sequencing data of a study of T cells in Graves' hyperthyroidism and ophthalmopathy. General observations from the study: Among clonotypes expanded in thyroid above 0.001, most were also found in blood. Ophthalmopathy and stable hyperthyroidism were separated by a 13 V-J model.

V lost 2 bases to trimming and J lost 6 bases, with 10 bases between them. Germline CDR1 MNHEY, CDR2 SVGEGT. The CDR3 spans 13 residues. A note on this clonotype: What it binds is unknown.

Amplification yielded TCR beta CDR3 regions, with RNA transcripts as the source. The TCR CDR3 first-round RT-PCR relied on the HTBI primer set. Each CDR3 protein gets one entry after TCRdb re-called the multiplex PCR reads with MiXCR. The sample lists about 640,000 distinct CDR3 sequences; around 15% were seen once. Sample: blood. The source of this sequence is a woman in her forties or fifties with Graves' ophthalmopathy. V and J are TRBV6-2 or TRBV6-3 and TRBJ1-1; maybe TRBD1 (5 bases). The chain's CDR3 is CASSYLGAPEAFF. CDR3 sequence (DNA): TGTGCCAGCAGTTACCTAGGGGCCCCTGAAGCTTTCTTT.